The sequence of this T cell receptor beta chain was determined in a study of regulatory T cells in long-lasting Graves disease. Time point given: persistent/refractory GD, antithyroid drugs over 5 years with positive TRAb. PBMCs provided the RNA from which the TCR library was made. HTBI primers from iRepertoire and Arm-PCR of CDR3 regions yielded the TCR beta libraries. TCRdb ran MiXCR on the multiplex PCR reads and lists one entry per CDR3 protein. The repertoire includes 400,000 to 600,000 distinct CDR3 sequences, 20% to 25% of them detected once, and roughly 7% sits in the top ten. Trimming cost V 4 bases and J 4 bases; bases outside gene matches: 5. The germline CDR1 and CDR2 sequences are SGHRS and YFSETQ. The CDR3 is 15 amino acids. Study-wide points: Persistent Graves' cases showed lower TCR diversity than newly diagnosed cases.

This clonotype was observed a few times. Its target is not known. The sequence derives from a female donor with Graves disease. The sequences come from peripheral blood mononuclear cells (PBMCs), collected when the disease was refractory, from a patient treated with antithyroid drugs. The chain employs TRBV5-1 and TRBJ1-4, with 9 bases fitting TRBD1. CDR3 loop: CASSLDRGGNEKLFF. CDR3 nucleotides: TGCGCCAGCAGCCTGGACAGGGGCGGTAATGAAAAACTGTTTTTT. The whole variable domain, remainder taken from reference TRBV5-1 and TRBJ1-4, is KAGVTQTPRYLIKTRGQQVTLSCSPISGHRSVSWYQQTPGQGLQFLFEYFSETQRNKGNFPGRFSGRQFSNSRSEMNVSTLELGDSALYLCASSLDRGGNEKLFFGSGTQLSVL.